A selection of T cell receptor beta chains follows, all from one sample in a study of cytomegalovirus exposure and HLA in healthy donors. The table came from immunoSEQ multiplex PCR; TCRdb's copy has only in-frame clones and leaves some out. The table includes 160,000 or so clones, 88% detected once. The sequencing input was PBMCs. These receptors all stem from a man aged 18 to 35 in good health and CMV-seronegative. CDR3s include the opening cysteine and the closing phenylalanine or tryptophan. D genes are given only for firm matches. Where a row states a size, it is once, few, many or the class of an expanded clone; other rows omit it.

NA	TRBV19	TRBJ2-7	few	TGTGCCAGTAGTATACTTGACAGGAACGAGCAGTACTTC	CASSILDRNEQYF
TRBD1	TRBV2	TRBJ1-2	few	TGTGCCAGCAGGGGCAGGACAGGAAACTATGGCTACACCTTC	CASRGRTGNYGYTF
NA	TRBV6-5	TRBJ2-1	once	TGTGCCAGCAGTTACAACAACAATGAGCAGTTCTTC	CASSYNNNEQFF
NA	TRBV21-1	TRBJ2-7	NA	TGTGCCAGCAGCCAGGGGACAGGGGCAAGCTCCTACGAGCAGTACTTC	CASSQGTGASSYEQYF
TRBD1	TRBV7-2	TRBJ2-7	NA	TGTGCCAGCAGCTTGGGACAGGGGGCCTACGAGCAGTACTTC	CASSLGQGAYEQYF
NA	TRBV6-5	TRBJ1-5	NA	TGTGCCAGCAGCCGACAGACGGGGCCCCAGCATTTT	CASSRQTGPQHF
TRBD2	TRBV23-1	TRBJ2-7	NA	TGCGCCAGCAGCTACGCCGGGACTACCTACGAGCAGTACTTC	CASSYAGTTYEQYF
TRBD1	TRBV7-6	TRBJ2-3	NA	TGTGCCAGCAGCTTGACAGGGGTTCGGACAGATACGCAGTATTTT	CASSLTGVRTDTQYF
NA	TRBV28	TRBJ2-1	NA	TGTGCCAGCAGTTTGTTAGATTCTGAGCAGTTCTTC	CASSLLDSEQFF
TRBD2	TRBV19	TRBJ2-3	NA	TGTGCCAGTGGAGGCGGGGGGGGTATAGATACGCAGTATTTT	CASGGGGGIDTQYF
NA	TRBV2	TRBJ1-4	NA	TGTGCCAGCAGCCAGGGAACAGGCCTTACTAATGAAAAACTGTTTTTT	CASSQGTGLTNEKLFF
TRBD1	TRBV28	TRBJ2-7	NA	TGTGCCAGCAGTCCCGGACAGGGTACGTACGAGCAGTACTTC	CASSPGQGTYEQYF
NA	TRBV11-3	TRBJ2-3	NA	TGTGCCAGCGGATCCGGGGGAGTCGAAACGCAGTATTTT	CASGSGGVETQYF
NA	TRBV6-1	TRBJ1-2	few	TGTGCCAGCAGTGAACAAAACTATGGCTACACCTTC	CASSEQNYGYTF
TRBD1	TRBV28	TRBJ1-5	once	TGTGCCAGCAAGGCCTGGCAGGGGGCAAACATTAATCAGCCCCAGCATTTT	CASKAWQGANINQPQHF
TRBD2	TRBV5-1	TRBJ2-1	NA	TGCGCCAGCAGCCCCGGACTAGCGGGGGCCTACAATGAGCAGTTCTTC	CASSPGLAGAYNEQFF
TRBD2	TRBV7-9	TRBJ2-5	once	TGTGCCAGCAGCCCTAGCGGGGGCCCTAACCAAATCCAAGAGACCCAGTACTTC	CASSPSGGPNQIQETQYF
NA	TRBV27	TRBJ2-1	NA	TGTGCCAGCAGTAAAACGGGATGGAATGAGCAGTTCTTC	CASSKTGWNEQFF
TRBD1	TRBV7-6	TRBJ2-2	NA	TGTGCCAGCAGCCCAACAGGGGGCGCGGGCACCGGGGAGCTGTTTTTT	CASSPTGGAGTGELFF
NA	TRBV25-1	TRBJ2-3	NA	TGTGCCAGCAGTGAACCAGGGCCCACAGATACGCAGTATTTT	CASSEPGPTDTQYF
NA	TRBV6-1	TRBJ2-5	NA	TGTGCCAGCAGTGAAGGTTGGGGCGGAGAGACCCAGTACTTC	CASSEGWGGETQYF
NA	TRBV15	TRBJ1-4	NA	TGTGCCACCAGCAGAGTGGTGTGGGGGGGCAAAGCAACTAATGAAAAACTGTTTTTT	CATSRVVWGGKATNEKLFF
TRBD1	TRBV4-3	TRBJ2-7	NA	TGCGCCAGCAGCCAAGATCGGACAGGGGGCGACGAGCAGTACTTC	CASSQDRTGGDEQYF
NA	TRBV14	TRBJ1-6	once	TGTGCCAGCAGTATGGAGAGCTCCTATAATTCACCCCTCCACTTT	CASSMESSYNSPLHF
NA	TRBV4-1	TRBJ1-4	NA	TGCGCCAGCAGCCAATTGGGGAGAGTGGGCGAAAAACTGTTTTTT	CASSQLGRVGEKLFF
TRBD2	TRBV5-1	TRBJ2-5	NA	TGCGCCAGCAGCTTGGCGCGGGGGGGAGAGACCCAGTACTTC	CASSLARGGETQYF
TRBD1	TRBV5-1	TRBJ2-1	NA	TGCGCCAGCAGCTTGGGAGGGGGCAGCTCCTACAATGAGCAGTTCTTC	CASSLGGGSSYNEQFF
NA	TRBV28	TRBJ1-5	once	TGTGCCAGCAGACTTACTCAGGGTACCAATCAGCCCCAGCATTTT	CASRLTQGTNQPQHF
NA	TRBV4-2	TRBJ1-3	NA	TGTGCCAGCAGCCAGAGACTGAGCTCTGGAAACACCATATATTTT	CASSQRLSSGNTIYF
TRBD1	TRBV19	TRBJ1-5	NA	TGTGCCAGTATCACGGGACAGGGTGGCAATCAGCCCCAGCATTTT	CASITGQGGNQPQHF
NA	TRBV11-2	TRBJ1-2	NA	TGTGCCAGCAGTGTGTCCGAGATCATTGGCTACACCTTC	CASSVSEIIGYTF
TRBD1	TRBV9	TRBJ1-2	NA	TGTGCCAGCAGCGTAGAGGGGTGGACAGGGCCTGGCTACACCTTC	CASSVEGWTGPGYTF
TRBD1	TRBV28	TRBJ2-1	NA	TGTGCCAGCAGTTCTTCCGGGACAGTCGCCTACAATGAGCAGTTCTTC	CASSSSGTVAYNEQFF
NA	TRBV5-1	TRBJ2-3	NA	TGCGCCAGCAGCTTGGCCCAGGACTCAGGCTTGGATACGCAGTATTTT	CASSLAQDSGLDTQYF
NA	TRBV6-5	TRBJ2-3	NA	TGTGCCAGCAGTTACTCGTCCGGGGGAGATACGCAGTATTTT	CASSYSSGGDTQYF
TRBD2	TRBV5-1	TRBJ2-1	NA	TGCGCCAGCACTAAAAGCGGGAGTTTGAATGAGCAGTTCTTC	CASTKSGSLNEQFF
TRBD2	TRBV28	TRBJ2-7	NA	TGTGCCAGCAGTTTGGAACTAGCGGGACTCTCCCCCGAGCAGTACTTC	CASSLELAGLSPEQYF
TRBD1	TRBV27	TRBJ1-2	NA	TGTGCCAGCAGAGCCGGGACAGCCGGGGGTTATTTCGGCTACACCTTC	CASRAGTAGGYFGYTF
NA	TRBV5-1	TRBJ2-5	NA	TGCGCCAGCAGCTTGGGGCCTGAAGAGACCCAGTACTTC	CASSLGPEETQYF
NA	TRBV5-1	TRBJ2-6	NA	TGCGCCAGCAGCTCCCTTAGGGGAAGTATATTAAGAAGTGGGGCCAACGTCCTGACTTTC	CASSSLRGSILRSGANVLTF
TRBD1	TRBV5-1	TRBJ2-2	once	TGCGCCAGCAGCTGGTTCTACAGGGGGCGCACCGGGGAGCTGTTTTTT	CASSWFYRGRTGELFF
TRBD1	TRBV5-1	TRBJ1-1	NA	TGCGCCAGCAGCTTGTCGGGACAGGGCACTGAAGCTTTCTTT	CASSLSGQGTEAFF
TRBD1	TRBV18	TRBJ2-5	once	TGTGCCAGCTCACCGCTGGGACAGGGGGTGATCCAAGAGACCCAGTACTTC	CASSPLGQGVIQETQYF
TRBD1	TRBV25-1	TRBJ1-2	NA	TGTGCCAGCAGTGAGGGAGTAGGACAGGGGGCTCTCTATGGCTACACCTTC	CASSEGVGQGALYGYTF
TRBD1	TRBV5-6	TRBJ1-4	NA	TGTGCCAGCAGCTCGAAGGGGGCCGCTGATGAAAAACTGTTTTTT	CASSSKGAADEKLFF
NA	TRBV6-5	TRBJ2-7	NA	TGTGCCAGCAGTCCCCTGGGGGACAAAACCTACGAGCAGTACTTC	CASSPLGDKTYEQYF
NA	TRBV19	TRBJ1-4	NA	TGTGCCAGTACCGACTCGACCGGGATTGTTTTTGAAAAACTGTTTTTT	CASTDSTGIVFEKLFF
NA	TRBV6-5	TRBJ2-1	NA	TGTGCCAGCAGTTACTTTGGGGGGACCTACAATGAGCAGTTCTTC	CASSYFGGTYNEQFF
NA	TRBV6-1	TRBJ2-7	NA	TGTGCCAGCAGTGAATTTGAGGGAGCGTCCTACGAGCAGTACTTC	CASSEFEGASYEQYF
TRBD1	TRBV7-6	TRBJ2-2	NA	TGTGCCAGCAGCTTAGGGACAGGGAGCGGGGAGCTGTTTTTT	CASSLGTGSGELFF
NA	TRBV6-1	TRBJ1-1	few	TGTGCCAGCAGTGATTCTGCTTTCTTT	CASSDSAFF
TRBD1	TRBV29-1	TRBJ2-2	NA	TGCAGCGTAGTCCCGGGACAGGTGACCGGGGAGCTGTTTTTT	CSVVPGQVTGELFF
TRBD1	TRBV2	TRBJ1-4	NA	TGTGCCAGCAGACCCCGACAGGGTCCAAGCGATGAAAAACTGTTTTTT	CASRPRQGPSDEKLFF
TRBD2	TRBV6-1	TRBJ2-7	NA	TGTGCCAGCAGTGATGGACTAGCGGGGGACTCCTACGAGCAGTACTTC	CASSDGLAGDSYEQYF